The 31 T cell receptor beta chains reported below all come from one sample, sequenced in a study of cytomegalovirus exposure and HLA in healthy donors. Libraries were prepared by immunoSEQ multiplex PCR; TCRdb keeps only in-frame clonotypes and omits some of them. The sample includes around 93,000 clones, 85% of them seen just once. The specimen was PBMCs. The source is a man aged 18-30 years in good health and CMV-seropositive.

The V and J genes are TRBV28 and TRBJ2-1; D not resolved. Looked up from germline, CDR1 is MDHEN and CDR2 is SYDVKM. The CDR3 consists of 16 residues. V lost 6 bases and J lost 1, with 16 bases in between. CDR3 nucleotides: TGTGCCAGCAGCTCCTTGGCTAGTACGTCCTACAATGAGCAGTTCTTC. Translating it yields CASSSLASTSYNEQFF.

This sequence joins TRBV18 and TRBJ2-7; 8 bases agree with TRBD1. CDR3 size: 16 residues. The junction had 10 bases not matched to a gene; V was cut back by 3 bases and J by 3 bases. Germline CDR1 and CDR2: KGHSH and LQKENI. This CDR3 reads CASSPRRTGTNYEQYF. In DNA form, the CDR3 reads TGTGCCAGCTCACCTCGGAGGACAGGGACCAACTACGAGCAGTACTTC.

The rearrangement uses TRBV5-4 and TRBJ2-5, with 8 bases matching TRBD1. CDR1 is SGHNT, CDR2 YYREEE, per germline (reference sequence). The CDR3 length is 15 residues. Germline trimming cut 6 bases from V and 5 bases from J; bases unmatched to any gene: 12. CDR3 sequence: CASNDLGQAGETQYF. DNA for the CDR3: TGTGCCAGCAACGATTTGGGACAGGCGGGGGAGACCCAGTACTTC. Together with reference TRBV5-4 and TRBJ2-5, the CDR3 gives the full variable domain: ETGVTQSPTHLIKTRGQQVTLRCSSQSGHNTVSWYQQALGQGPQFIFQYYREEENGRGNFPPRFSGLQFPNYSSELNVNALELDDSALYLCASNDLGQAGETQYFGPGTRLLVL.

The sample holds one count of this clone. This rearrangement joins TRBV5-1 to TRBJ2-1; the match to TRBD2 covers 9 bases. The J segment lost 9 bases and the V segment lost 4 bases, leaving 11 bases of the junction unmatched. The CDR3 loop spans 15 amino acids. Germline V gene data show CDR1 as SGHRS and CDR2 as YFSETQ. CDR3 coding DNA: TGCGCCAGCAGCCCTGGTGGTAGCGGGAGAGGTGAGCAGTTCTTC. Its translation: CASSPGGSGRGEQFF. Complete variable domain (other parts from reference TRBV5-1 and TRBJ2-1): KAGVTQTPRYLIKTRGQQVTLSCSPISGHRSVSWYQQTPGQGLQFLFEYFSETQRNKGNFPGRFSGRQFSNSRSEMNVSTLELGDSALYLCASSPGGSGRGEQFFGPGTRLTVL.

This clone occurred a few times. The chain joins TRBV6-1 to TRBJ1-2, with TRBD1 as a possible D gene (6 bases). The CDR3 has 12 residues. CDR1 and CDR2 from the germline V gene are MNHNS and SASEGT. The V end was cut by 8 bases, the J end by 3 bases, with 10 bases between. CDR3 loop: CASGDTYYGYTF. DNA for the CDR3: TGTGCCAGCGGGGACACATACTATGGCTACACCTTC.

The J gene is TRBJ2-5, the V gene TRBV29-1, with 9 bases identical to TRBD1. Per the germline V gene, CDR1 is SQVTM and CDR2 is ANQGSEA. This CDR3 is 12 amino acids long. The ends lost 3 bases at V and 4 bases at J; junction bases unmatched: 0. The CDR3 coding sequence is TGCAGCGTTGAGGGACAGGGAGAGACCCAGTACTTC. It is translated as CSVEGQGETQYF.

This clone was seen just once. J is TRBJ2-5 and V is TRBV25-1; a possible D gene is TRBD2 (5 bases). V was shortened by 8 bases and J by 1 base, with 17 bases between the two germline ends. Germline assignment: CDR1 MGHDK and CDR2 SYGVNS. CDR3 length: 15 amino acids. The chain's CDR3 is CASRGPGRGQETQYF. The CDR3 DNA reads as TGTGCCAGCCGAGGGCCTGGTCGGGGCCAAGAGACCCAGTACTTC.

V usage is TRBV4-1 and J usage is TRBJ2-1; 8 bases fit TRBD2. V was clipped by 3 bases and J by 9 bases; unmatched bases: 13. The CDR3 loop spans 16 amino acids. Germline V gene sequence: CDR1 MGHRA, CDR2 YSYEKL. CDR3 residues: CASSQFWEREFFEQFF. Written as DNA, the CDR3 is TGCGCCAGCAGCCAGTTTTGGGAGCGGGAGTTTTTTGAGCAGTTCTTC.

The rearrangement uses TRBV15 and TRBJ2-5; D unclear. The ends were cut back, 0 bases at V and 5 bases at J, with 4 bases in the middle. This CDR3 region has 12 residues. In germline, CDR1 is LNHNV, CDR2 YYDKDF (reference sequence). CDR3 DNA sequence: TGTGCCACCAGCAGAGACGGGGAGACCCAGTACTTC. Translating gives CATSRDGETQYF.

This chain links TRBV5-6 with TRBJ2-3; 8 bases match TRBD1. The V gene's germline CDR1 is SGHDT and CDR2 YYEEEE. V lost 3 bases, J lost 2 bases, and 14 bases stayed unmatched. The length of the CDR3 is 18 residues. CDR3 nucleotide sequence: TGTGCCAGCAGCTCCGTTCTACTGACAGGGGACAACACAGATACGCAGTATTTT. Its protein is CASSSVLLTGDNTDTQYF.

This sequence joins TRBV27 and TRBJ2-5; 9 nucleotides match TRBD2. J lost 4 bases, V lost 4 bases, and 7 bases had no gene match. The germline V gene encodes CDR1 MNHEY and CDR2 SMNVEV (reference sequence). The CDR3 has 15 residues. The CDR3 DNA reads TGTGCCAGCAGTTCCCTAGCGGGACCGGGAGAGACCCAGTACTTC. This translates into CASSSLAGPGETQYF.

This chain links TRBV28 with TRBJ2-7; D is possibly TRBD2 (5 bases). This CDR3 has 18 residues. Per the germline V gene, CDR1 is MDHEN and CDR2 is SYDVKM. Trimming stripped 6 bases from V and 0 bases from J, with 24 bases between. The CDR3 DNA is TGTGCCAGCAGCACCTTGGAGGTTCGGAGTGTGGACTCCTACGAGCAGTACGTC. Protein: CASSTLEVRSVDSYEQYV.

The chain uses TRBV2 and TRBJ2-3, with TRBD2 identical over 12 bases. The CDR3 is 16 residues long. Trimming removed 5 bases from V and 1 base from J; junction bases left unmatched: 4. Germline V gene sequence: CDR1 SNHLY, CDR2 FYNNEI. CDR3 sequence (DNA): TGTGCCAGCAGTCCCGGACTAGCGGGACGCACAGATACGCAGTATTTT. The encoded protein is CASSPGLAGRTDTQYF.

The chain employs TRBV19 and TRBJ2-6, with 7 bases fitting TRBD1. The CDR3 sequence is 16 residues long. CDR1 is LNHDA and CDR2 is SQIVND in the germline V gene (reference sequence). V shed 4 bases and J 4 bases; nucleotides not matched to a gene: 7. This CDR3 reads CASSRIQGIGANVLTF. The CDR3 DNA reads as TGTGCCAGTAGTAGAATACAGGGGATAGGGGCCAACGTCCTGACTTTC.

The rearrangement uses TRBV5-5 and TRBJ2-2, with 7 bases aligning to TRBD2. Germline V gene sequence: CDR1 SGHKS, CDR2 YYEKEE (reference sequence). The CDR3 spans 17 residues. V gave up 2 bases and J gave up 4 bases; unmatched junction bases: 11. CDR3 in DNA: TGTGCCAGCAGCTTCTATGGAGCGGGACTATCCACCGGGGAGCTGTTTTTT. It is translated as CASSFYGAGLSTGELFF.

The rearrangement joins TRBV28 to TRBJ2-5, with D unresolved. Germline V CDR1 and CDR2: MDHEN, SYDVKM. The V end lost 2 bases, the J end lost 5 bases, and 9 bases lay between the germline ends. The CDR3 totals 13 residues. The CDR3 DNA is TGTGCCAGCAGTTTAGGTCTATCGGAGACCCAGTACTTC. Translation gives CASSLGLSETQYF.

The chain couples TRBV5-6 to TRBJ2-7; 8 bases match TRBD2. In germline, CDR1 is SGHDT, CDR2 YYEEEE. V trimming: 3 bases; J trimming: 7 bases; junction bases outside the gene matches: 9. The CDR3 totals 14 residues. This CDR3 reads CASSSTSGPLEQYV. The CDR3 region has the DNA TGTGCCAGCAGCTCTACTAGCGGCCCTCTGGAGCAGTACGTC.

V usage is TRBV19 and J usage is TRBJ2-7, with D unresolved. The V end lost 3 bases, the J end lost 1 base, and 13 bases lay between the germline ends. Germline CDR1 reads LNHDA; CDR2 reads SQIVND (reference sequence). The CDR3 consists of 15 residues. CDR3 nucleotides: TGTGCCAGTAGTATGAGGCTAATTTCTTCCTACGAGCAGTACTTC. Protein sequence: CASSMRLISSYEQYF. Full variable domain (outside the CDR3, taken from reference TRBV19 and TRBJ2-7): DGGITQSPKYLFRKEGQNVTLSCEQNLNHDAMYWYRQDPGQGLRLIYYSQIVNDFQKGDIAEGYSVSREKKESFPLTVTSAQKNPTAFYLCASSMRLISSYEQYFGPGTRLTVT.

The chain combines TRBV27 with TRBJ2-3; TRBD2 matches at 11 bases. Trimming at V came to 2 bases and at J to 6 bases, leaving 4 bases not matched to a gene. The V gene's germline CDR1 is MNHEY and CDR2 SMNVEV (reference sequence). The length of the CDR3 is 15 residues. The chain's CDR3 is CASSLIAGGPDTQYF. The CDR3 DNA reads TGTGCCAGCAGTTTAATAGCGGGAGGGCCGGATACGCAGTATTTT.

This chain uses TRBV29-1 with TRBJ2-1; perhaps TRBD2 as D (6 bases). Trimming pared 3 bases from V and 9 bases from J, leaving 12 bases between. Germline V lookup: CDR1 SQVTM, CDR2 ANQGSEA. This CDR3 has 12 residues. For the CDR3, the DNA is TGCAGCGTTGATGTTTGGGAGGCTGAGCAGTTCTTC. Translation: CSVDVWEAEQFF.

This chain joins TRBV7-9 and TRBJ1-2, with D unclear. From germline, CDR1 is SEHNR and CDR2 FQNEAQ (reference sequence). Trimming stripped 1 base from V and 7 bases from J, with 13 bases between. This CDR3 contains 14 residues. The CDR3 DNA follows: TGTGCCAGCAGCTTAGATAGAGGAGCTACTGGCTACACCTTC. It encodes CASSLDRGATGYTF.

The V and J genes are TRBV5-5 and TRBJ2-1; D is possibly TRBD2 (5 bases). CDR1 is SGHKS and CDR2 is YYEKEE in the germline V gene (reference sequence). The CDR3 is 14 residues long. Trimming removed 1 base from V and 5 bases from J, with 10 bases in between. CDR3 bases: TGTGCCAGCAGCTTGCCCCCGGGGAACAATGAGCAGTTCTTC. Translation: CASSLPPGNNEQFF. The full variable domain, with the rest looked up from reference TRBV5-5 and TRBJ2-1, is DAGVTQSPTHLIKTRGQQVTLRCSPISGHKSVSWYQQVLGQGPQFIFQYYEKEERGRGNFPDRFSARQFPNYSSELNVNALLLGDSALYLCASSLPPGNNEQFFGPGTRLTVL.

V and J are TRBV30 and TRBJ1-4; maybe TRBD1 (5 bases). This CDR3 region has 13 residues. Germline CDR1 and CDR2: GTSNPN and SVGIG (reference sequence). The V and J ends lost 2 bases and 3 bases respectively, with 7 bases between them. CDR3 DNA sequence: TGTGCCTGGAGTAGACAGCCTAATGAAAAACTGTTTTTT. It codes for CAWSRQPNEKLFF.

The chain couples TRBV7-3 to TRBJ2-3, with 7 bases fitting TRBD1. The CDR3 has 17 amino acids. CDR1 and CDR2 (germline): SGHTA, FQGTGA. Unmatched junction bases numbered 11, after V lost 4 bases and J lost 1 base. The chain's CDR3 is CASSSKRQGRGTDTQYF. The CDR3 DNA reads as TGTGCCAGCAGCTCCAAACGACAGGGTCGGGGCACAGATACGCAGTATTTT.

This clone was picked up one time. V usage is TRBV4-1 and J usage is TRBJ2-1, with TRBD2 as a possible D gene (5 bases). The V end was cut by 2 bases, the J end by 7 bases, with 9 bases between. The CDR3 spans 13 residues. CDR1 and CDR2 from the germline V gene are MGHRA and YSYEKL. CDR3 bases: TGCGCCAGCAGCCAAACCCGCGGGAATGAGCAGTTCTTC. Protein sequence: CASSQTRGNEQFF.

The rearrangement joins TRBV2 to TRBJ2-7; D is possibly TRBD2 (6 bases). The germline V gene encodes CDR1 SNHLY and CDR2 FYNNEI. Trimming stripped 11 bases from V and 0 bases from J, with 11 bases between. The CDR3 runs 12 residues. CDR3 sequence reads: CAGGGYSYEQYV. The CDR3, as DNA: TGTGCCGGGGGAGGTTACTCCTACGAGCAGTACGTC.

The chain carries TRBV28 and TRBJ1-2; the D is unclear. V dropped 7 bases and J dropped 3 bases, with 9 bases sitting between them. The CDR3 has 12 amino acids. Germline-derived CDR1 and CDR2 are MDHEN and SYDVKM. CDR3 coding DNA: TGTGCCAGCACGACTGGGTACTATGGCTACACCTTC. This gives the protein CASTTGYYGYTF.

CDR3 coding DNA: TGCGCCAGCAGCGCCGCCCACGGGACAGGGTTAACCTACGAGCAGTACGTC. This sequence encodes CASSAAHGTGLTYEQYV. V is TRBV4-1 and J is TRBJ2-7, with TRBD1 identical over 9 bases. V gave up 5 bases and J gave up 2 bases; unmatched junction bases: 13. The length of the CDR3 is 17 residues. Germline-derived CDR1 and CDR2 are MGHRA and YSYEKL.

This rearrangement joins TRBV19 to TRBJ1-5; D possibly corresponds to TRBD1 (6 bases). The CDR3 has 13 residues. Deletions cut 3 bases from V and 6 bases from J, with 9 bases between. Germline values: CDR1 LNHDA, CDR2 SQIVND (reference sequence). The CDR3 protein is CASSMQGRQPQHF. As DNA, the CDR3 is TGTGCCAGTAGTATGCAGGGGCGTCAGCCCCAGCATTTT.

This CDR3 reads CASSFSGVEGNGYTF. The CDR3 nucleotides are TGTGCCAGCAGTTTCTCAGGGGTCGAAGGCAATGGCTACACCTTC. The chain employs TRBV6-5 and TRBJ1-2; tentative D call: TRBD1 (6 bases). The CDR3 is made up of 15 amino acids. Germline V gene sequence: CDR1 MNHEY, CDR2 SVGAGI. Trimming removed 4 bases at V and 6 bases at J, with 18 bases between.

This clone was counted once. The rearrangement uses TRBV6-1 and TRBJ2-3, with TRBD1 as a possible D gene (6 bases). The germline V and J ends were trimmed by 3 bases and 0 bases, with 13 bases remaining between them. This CDR3 region has 16 residues. CDR1 and CDR2 from the germline V gene are MNHNS and SASEGT. The CDR3 loop reads CASSDGGQRSTDTQYF. For the CDR3, the DNA is TGTGCCAGCAGTGACGGCGGACAGAGAAGCACAGATACGCAGTATTTT.